These T cell receptor beta chains were read from a single sample in a study of T cell responses to AZD1222 COVID-19 vaccine. The protocol was immunoSEQ multiplex PCR, while the TCRdb copy is restricted to in-frame clones and leaves out a portion. Here the sample spans about 150,000 clones, roughly 92% being singletons. The material was peripheral blood, obtained on day 0 of AZD1222 vaccination. These receptors were collected from an adult in good health. Both conserved end residues are part of each CDR3. Fields, in order: J gene, V gene, clone size, D gene, CDR3 protein, CDR3 DNA. A D gene is named only where the DNA matches it firmly. Clone sizes are given selectively: once, few, many, or a class where the clone is expanded.

TRBJ1-2	TRBV6-2/TRBV6-3	-	TRBD1	CASSYSTGNGYTF	TGTGCCAGCAGTTACTCGACAGGGAATGGCTACACCTTC
TRBJ2-1	TRBV12-3/TRBV12-4	-	-	CASRYRANNEQFF	TGTGCCAGCAGGTACAGGGCCAACAATGAGCAGTTCTTC
TRBJ2-6	TRBV25-1	-	-	CASIGGSGANVLTF	TGTGCCAGCATAGGGGGGAGCGGGGCCAACGTCCTGACTTTC
TRBJ1-4	TRBV15	-	-	CATSGEKQRGFEKLFF	TGTGCCACCAGCGGGGAAAAACAGAGGGGGTTTGAAAAACTGTTTTTT
TRBJ2-2	TRBV9	-	-	CASSVGGDPRTGELFF	TGTGCCAGCAGCGTAGGAGGGGACCCACGCACCGGGGAGCTGTTTTTT
TRBJ2-5	TRBV27	-	TRBD1	CASRRTGKETQYF	TGTGCCAGCAGAAGGACAGGGAAAGAGACCCAGTACTTC
TRBJ1-3	TRBV24-1	-	TRBD1	CATSLLRGDSGNTIYF	TGTGCCACCAGTCTGCTCAGGGGGGACTCTGGAAACACCATATATTTT
TRBJ2-3	TRBV5-4	-	TRBD2	CASSFWPLLRRLAVTQYF	TGTGCCAGCAGCTTTTGGCCACTACTACGGCGACTAGCAGTTACGCAGTATTTT
TRBJ1-6	TRBV11-2	-	-	CASSLHPGYGVYNSPLHF	TGTGCCAGCAGCTTACATCCGGGGTATGGAGTCTATAATTCACCCCTCCACTTT
TRBJ1-1	TRBV5-1	-	-	CASSLGASQGAFF	TGCGCCAGCAGCTTGGGGGCTTCCCAGGGAGCTTTCTTT
TRBJ1-2	TRBV3-1/TRBV3-2	-	-	CASSQREVGANYGYTF	TGTGCCAGCAGCCAACGGGAGGTTGGAGCTAACTATGGCTACACCTTC
TRBJ2-5	TRBV18	-	TRBD2	CASSPRRAGEETQYF	TGTGCCAGCTCACCTCGCAGAGCGGGGGAAGAGACCCAGTACTTC
TRBJ1-4	TRBV18	-	TRBD1	CASSPGQGSTNEKLFF	TGTGCCAGCTCACCGGGACAGGGCTCAACTAATGAAAAACTGTTTTTT
TRBJ2-5	TRBV5-1	once	-	CASSLALGVETQYF	TGCGCCAGCAGCTTGGCCCTGGGTGTGGAGACCCAGTACTTC
TRBJ2-1	TRBV18	-	-	CASSPQGGEQFF	TGTGCCAGCTCACCACAAGGGGGTGAGCAGTTCTTC
TRBJ2-2	TRBV5-1	-	TRBD1	CASSLVQGVNTGELFF	TGCGCCAGCAGCTTGGTGCAGGGGGTCAACACCGGGGAGCTGTTTTTT
TRBJ1-2	TRBV6-5	-	-	CASSYRSAGNYGYTF	TGTGCCAGCAGTTACCGGTCGGCGGGTAACTATGGCTACACCTTC
TRBJ1-5	TRBV18	-	-	CASSPGAGNQPQHF	TGTGCCAGCTCACCCGGAGCGGGAAATCAGCCCCAGCATTTT
TRBJ2-1	TRBV19	-	TRBD1	CASSPGQSSYNEQFF	TGTGCCAGTAGTCCGGGACAGAGCTCCTACAATGAGCAGTTCTTC
TRBJ2-1	TRBV11-3	-	-	CASSLRDSYNEQFF	TGTGCCAGCAGCCTCCGGGACTCTTACAATGAGCAGTTCTTC
TRBJ2-4	TRBV7-2	once	-	CASSLWNVKNIQYF	TGTGCCAGCAGCTTATGGAATGTCAAAAACATTCAGTACTTC
TRBJ1-1	TRBV6-2/TRBV6-3	-	TRBD1	CASSYSFSGQGRTEAFF	TGTGCCAGCAGTTACTCGTTCTCGGGACAGGGGAGGACTGAAGCTTTCTTT
TRBJ1-2	TRBV5-1	few	TRBD1	CASSLAQGAILFHYGYTF	TGCGCCAGCAGCTTGGCACAGGGGGCGATTCTTTTCCACTATGGCTACACCTTC
TRBJ1-2	TRBV27	-	-	CASSLGGVPNYGYTF	TGTGCCAGCAGTTTGGGGGGAGTGCCTAACTATGGCTACACCTTC
TRBJ2-2	TRBV5-5	-	TRBD1	CASSGTVNTGELFF	TGTGCCAGCAGTGGGACAGTGAACACCGGGGAGCTGTTTTTT
TRBJ2-1	TRBV12-3/TRBV12-4	-	TRBD2	CASMVGGDNEQFF	TGTGCCAGCATGGTGGGGGGGGACAATGAGCAGTTCTTC
TRBJ1-2	TRBV7-9	-	TRBD1	CASSLGQGGYGYTF	TGTGCCAGCAGCCTAGGACAGGGCGGCTATGGCTACACCTTC
TRBJ1-2	TRBV19	-	TRBD1	CASRPTKWTGGYGYTF	TGTGCCAGTAGACCAACAAAATGGACAGGGGGCTATGGCTACACCTTC
TRBJ1-6	TRBV27	-	-	CASSLVAGSVNSPLHF	TGTGCCAGCAGTTTGGTGGCAGGGAGTGTGAATTCACCCCTCCACTTT
TRBJ1-2	TRBV6-2/TRBV6-3	-	TRBD1	CASSPNRGYRYGYTF	TGTGCCAGCAGTCCGAACAGGGGGTATCGGTATGGCTACACCTTC
TRBJ1-6	TRBV30	-	-	CAWSEGGSGPLHF	TGTGCCTGGAGCGAGGGAGGCTCCGGTCCCCTCCACTTT
TRBJ1-5	TRBV19	-	-	CASSIVGNQPQHF	TGTGCCAGTAGTATAGTTGGCAATCAGCCCCAGCATTTT
TRBJ1-5	TRBV6-5	-	TRBD1	CASRPTGGSTQPQHF	TGTGCCAGCAGGCCCACAGGGGGCTCGACGCAGCCCCAGCATTTT
TRBJ2-7	TRBV13	once	TRBD2	CASSKGTSAREEQYF	TGTGCCAGCAGTAAGGGGACTAGCGCCCGAGAGGAGCAGTACTTC
TRBJ2-5	TRBV5-1	-	-	CASRRFGFQETQYF	TGCGCCAGCAGGAGGTTTGGCTTCCAAGAGACCCAGTACTTC
TRBJ2-2	TRBV27	-	TRBD1	CASSPGTANTGELFF	TGTGCCAGCAGTCCCGGGACAGCAAACACCGGGGAGCTGTTTTTT
TRBJ1-2	TRBV5-4	once	-	CASSLRWASVSTLVNYGYTF	TGTGCCAGCAGCCTGAGATGGGCTTCCGTATCCACCCTGGTTAACTATGGCTACACCTTC
TRBJ1-6	TRBV18	few	-	CASSPDRTNNSPLHF	TGTGCCAGCTCTCCCGACAGAACCAATAATTCACCCCTCCACTTT
TRBJ2-3	TRBV7-2	-	-	CASSLVVGDTQYF	TGTGCCAGCAGCTTAGTTGTAGGAGATACGCAGTATTTT
TRBJ2-7	TRBV15	-	-	CATSVQPRGLRTYEQYF	TGTGCCACCAGCGTTCAACCGAGGGGCCTACGGACCTACGAGCAGTACTTC
TRBJ2-7	TRBV9	-	TRBD2	CASSPRPGGFYEQYF	TGTGCCAGCAGCCCCCGCCCGGGGGGGTTCTACGAGCAGTACTTC
TRBJ1-1	TRBV6-5	-	-	CASSYSTDLTEAFF	TGTGCCAGCAGTTACTCGACAGACTTAACTGAAGCTTTCTTT
TRBJ1-5	TRBV12-3/TRBV12-4	once	-	CASTPALNQPQHF	TGTGCCAGCACCCCGGCCCTGAATCAGCCCCAGCATTTT
TRBJ2-1	TRBV30	-	-	CAWTGYRSYNEQFF	TGTGCCTGGACAGGGTACCGCTCCTACAATGAGCAGTTCTTC
TRBJ2-7	TRBV2	-	TRBD2	CASRGLAGTAQYF	TGTGCCAGCAGGGGACTAGCGGGTACGGCGCAGTACTTC
TRBJ2-7	TRBV7-6	-	-	CASSFDQGPYYEQYF	TGTGCCAGCAGCTTCGACCAGGGGCCTTACTACGAGCAGTACTTC
TRBJ2-2	TRBV6-1	-	-	CASSGNRARGTGELFF	TGTGCCAGCAGTGGAAACAGGGCCCGTGGCACCGGGGAGCTGTTTTTT
TRBJ1-1	TRBV2	-	TRBD1	CASRRDGQGRGGAFF	TGTGCCAGCAGACGAGACGGACAGGGTCGAGGTGGAGCTTTCTTT
TRBJ1-2	TRBV5-4	-	TRBD1	CASSSGTGVSNYGYTF	TGTGCCAGCAGCTCAGGGACAGGGGTCTCTAACTATGGCTACACCTTC
TRBJ2-7	TRBV11-1	-	-	CASSSGHSYEQYF	TGTGCCAGCAGCTCGGGACATTCCTACGAGCAGTACTTC
TRBJ1-2	TRBV24-1	-	TRBD1	CATIGQGLGYTF	TGTGCCACCATTGGACAGGGGCTTGGCTACACCTTC
TRBJ1-1	TRBV7-9	-	TRBD1	CASSHPWTGNTEAFF	TGTGCCAGCAGCCACCCTTGGACAGGGAACACTGAAGCTTTCTTT
TRBJ2-1	TRBV18	-	-	CASSPNLGNEQFF	TGTGCCAGCTCACCAAACCTCGGCAATGAGCAGTTCTTC